The entry below gives a single T cell receptor (beta chain) sequence along with its context. The data stem from a study of shared clonotypes between healthy human individuals. Naive CD8 cells were CD45RO-negative, positively selected for CCR7, excluding terminally differentiated effector memory CD45RA+ cells. Generated by immunoSEQ multiplex PCR, the TCRdb table keeps only in-frame clones and is missing some. The sample lists around 560,000 clones, 85% to 95% occurring once. This CDR3 is 13 amino acids long. Deletions cut 5 bases from V and 5 bases from J, with 12 bases between. Germline lookup yields CDR1 MDHEN and CDR2 SYDVKM.

Sequenced input: naive CD8+ T cells sorted from blood. The V call is TRBV28, the J call TRBJ2-5; D may match TRBD1 or TRBD2 (5 bases each). This clonotype originated in a woman aged 25 to 45 in good health. The CDR3 is CASSGGFLETQYF. In DNA form, the CDR3 reads TGTGCCAGCAGTGGGGGTTTTCTGGAGACCCAGTACTTC.